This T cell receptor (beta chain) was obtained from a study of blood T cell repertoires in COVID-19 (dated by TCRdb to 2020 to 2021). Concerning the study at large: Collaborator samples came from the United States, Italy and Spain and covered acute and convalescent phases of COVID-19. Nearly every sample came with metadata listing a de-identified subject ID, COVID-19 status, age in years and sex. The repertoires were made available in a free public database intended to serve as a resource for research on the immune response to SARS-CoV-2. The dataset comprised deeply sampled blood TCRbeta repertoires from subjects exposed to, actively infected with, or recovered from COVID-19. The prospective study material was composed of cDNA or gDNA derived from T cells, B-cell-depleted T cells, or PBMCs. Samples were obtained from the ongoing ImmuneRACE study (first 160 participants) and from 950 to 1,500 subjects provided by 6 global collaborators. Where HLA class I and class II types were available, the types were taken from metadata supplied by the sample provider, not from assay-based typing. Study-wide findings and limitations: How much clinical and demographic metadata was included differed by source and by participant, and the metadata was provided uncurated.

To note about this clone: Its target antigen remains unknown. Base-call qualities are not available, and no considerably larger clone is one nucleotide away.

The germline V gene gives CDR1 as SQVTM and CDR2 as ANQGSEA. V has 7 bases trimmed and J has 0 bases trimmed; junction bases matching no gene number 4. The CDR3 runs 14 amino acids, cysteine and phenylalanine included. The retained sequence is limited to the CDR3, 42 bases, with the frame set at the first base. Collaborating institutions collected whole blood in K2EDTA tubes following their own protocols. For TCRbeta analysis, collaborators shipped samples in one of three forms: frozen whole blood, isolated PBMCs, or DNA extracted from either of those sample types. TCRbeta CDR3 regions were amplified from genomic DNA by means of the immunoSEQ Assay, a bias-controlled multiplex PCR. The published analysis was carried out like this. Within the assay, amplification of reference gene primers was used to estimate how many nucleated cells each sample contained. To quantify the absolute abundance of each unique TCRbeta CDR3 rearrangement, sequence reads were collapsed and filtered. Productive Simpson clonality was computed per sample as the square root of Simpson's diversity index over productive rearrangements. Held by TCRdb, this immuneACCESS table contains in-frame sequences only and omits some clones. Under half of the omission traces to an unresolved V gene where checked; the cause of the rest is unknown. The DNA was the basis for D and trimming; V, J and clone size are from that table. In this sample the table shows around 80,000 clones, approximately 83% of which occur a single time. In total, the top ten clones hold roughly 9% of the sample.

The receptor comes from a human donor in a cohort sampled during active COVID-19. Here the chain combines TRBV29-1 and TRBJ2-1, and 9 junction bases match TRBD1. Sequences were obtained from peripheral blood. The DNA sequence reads TGCAGCGGTGGACAGGGGAGCTCCTACAATGAGCAGTTCTTC. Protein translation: CSGGQGSSYNEQFF.